Listed here are 3 T cell receptor beta chains from one sample, sequenced in a study of glioma-infiltrating T cells. Amplification of TCR alpha and beta CDR3 regions from RNA used iRepertoire nested multiplex PCR. TCRdb redid the calling of the multiplex PCR reads with MiXCR, one entry per CDR3 protein. The profile shows a few hundred thousand distinct CDR3 sequences, about 40% of them singletons. The sequenced sample was glioma tissue, nonneoplastic brain tissue, or PBMCs (not recorded which). Receptors originate from a human donor with low-grade glioma or glioblastoma, undergoing nonglioma brain surgery, or in good health (not recorded which).

This clonotype was recorded at least ten times. CDR3 loop: CASSLLAGAYEQYF. The CDR3 DNA follows: TGTGCCAGCAGCTTGCTAGCGGGAGCGTACGAGCAGTACTTC. This chain uses TRBV28 with TRBJ2-7; 10 bases match TRBD2. V shed 6 bases, J shed 4 bases, and the junction held 6 bases outside the gene matches. CDR1 is MDHEN and CDR2 is SYDVKM in the germline V gene. This CDR3 contains 14 residues.

CDR3 protein: CASSVDGTGGFETQYF. CDR3 nucleotide sequence: TGTGCCAGCAGCGTAGATGGGACAGGGGGCTTCGAGACCCAGTACTTC. V gene TRBV28 combines with J gene TRBJ2-5; 12 positions match TRBD1. J gave up 5 bases and V 6 bases, and 10 bases lay outside the gene matches. CDR3 length: 16 amino acids. Germline V gene sequence: CDR1 MDHEN, CDR2 SYDVKM.

The chain recombines TRBV18 with TRBJ2-7; 11 nucleotides agree with TRBD1. CDR3 length: 16 residues. After removal of 0 bases from V and 2 bases from J, the junction contained 3 bases not matched to a gene. CDR1 is KGHSH and CDR2 is LQKENI in the germline V gene. The CDR3 coding sequence is TGTGCCAGCTCACCACCCGGGACAGGGGGAACCTACGAGCAGTACTTC. Translation gives CASSPPGTGGTYEQYF.